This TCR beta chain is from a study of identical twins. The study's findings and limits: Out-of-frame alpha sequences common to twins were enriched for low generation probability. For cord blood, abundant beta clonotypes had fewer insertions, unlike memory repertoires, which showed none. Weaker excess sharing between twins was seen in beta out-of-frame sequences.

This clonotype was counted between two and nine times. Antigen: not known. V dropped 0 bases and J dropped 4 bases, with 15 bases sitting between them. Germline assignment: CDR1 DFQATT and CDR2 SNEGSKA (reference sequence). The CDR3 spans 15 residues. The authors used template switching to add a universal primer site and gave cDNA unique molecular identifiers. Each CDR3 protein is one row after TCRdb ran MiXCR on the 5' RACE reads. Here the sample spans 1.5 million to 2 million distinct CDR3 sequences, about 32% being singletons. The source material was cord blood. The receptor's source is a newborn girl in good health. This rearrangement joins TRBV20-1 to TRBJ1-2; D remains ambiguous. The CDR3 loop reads CSAREFTAWGYGYTF. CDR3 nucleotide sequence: TGCAGTGCTAGAGAATTTACGGCCTGGGGCTATGGCTACACCTTC.